This is a list of T cell receptor beta chains from one sample in a study of OX40 agonist ivuxolimab in advanced cancers. Assay used: immunoSEQ multiplex PCR; TCRdb lists only in-frame clones, some missing. The sample consists of 90,000 to 150,000 clones, roughly nine tenths of them appearing once. This sample comprised CD4+ or CD8+ T cells sorted from blood, obtained in a trial of the OX40 agonist ivuxolimab. The receptors come from an adult with an advanced solid tumor such as melanoma, head and neck, liver or kidney cancer. Each CDR3 is given with its conserved first and last residue. Fields, in order: CDR3 DNA, CDR3 protein, clone size, V gene, J gene, D gene. The D gene is left open where the match is weak. Where a row states a size, it is once, few, many or the class of an expanded clone; other rows omit it.

CDR3 DNA: TGTGCCAGCAGAGGCGGACAGGGGAGGACTGAAGCTTTCTTT; CDR3 protein: CASRGGQGRTEAFF; clone size: NA; V gene: TRBV6-6; J gene: TRBJ1-1; D gene: TRBD1
CDR3 DNA: TGTGCCAGCAGTAAACGGTACGAGCAGTACTTC; CDR3 protein: CASSKRYEQYF; clone size: few; V gene: TRBV2; J gene: TRBJ2-7; D gene: NA
CDR3 DNA: TGTGCCAGCAGTTACTCGGCCGGGGGGAGCGCAGATACGCAGTATTTT; CDR3 protein: CASSYSAGGSADTQYF; clone size: NA; V gene: TRBV6-5; J gene: TRBJ2-3; D gene: TRBD2
CDR3 DNA: TGTGCCAGCAGCTCCATGCGGGGGGGCCGAACAGATACGCAGTATTTT; CDR3 protein: CASSSMRGGRTDTQYF; clone size: once; V gene: TRBV7-2; J gene: TRBJ2-3; D gene: TRBD2
CDR3 DNA: TGCGCCAGCAGCCAAGAAAACTGGAGCGAGCAGTACTTC; CDR3 protein: CASSQENWSEQYF; clone size: few; V gene: TRBV4-3; J gene: TRBJ2-7; D gene: NA
CDR3 DNA: TGTGCCAGCAGTGACGGGAGGCAGTATTTT; CDR3 protein: CASSDGRQYF; clone size: NA; V gene: TRBV28; J gene: TRBJ2-3; D gene: NA
CDR3 DNA: TGTGCCAGCAGTCCCGACTATTTCCGGGAGCTGTTTTTT; CDR3 protein: CASSPDYFRELFF; clone size: NA; V gene: TRBV6-6; J gene: TRBJ2-2; D gene: NA
CDR3 DNA: TGCAGCGTCACAAGGGGGCGCGACGAGCAGTACTTC; CDR3 protein: CSVTRGRDEQYF; clone size: NA; V gene: TRBV29-1; J gene: TRBJ2-7; D gene: TRBD1
CDR3 DNA: TGCAGCGTTGAAATAGGTTTGAATCAGCCCCAGCATTTT; CDR3 protein: CSVEIGLNQPQHF; clone size: NA; V gene: TRBV29-1; J gene: TRBJ1-5; D gene: NA
CDR3 DNA: TGTGCCAGCAGCCAAGATCACCTAGCGGCAGAGACCCAGTACTTC; CDR3 protein: CASSQDHLAAETQYF; clone size: NA; V gene: TRBV4-2; J gene: TRBJ2-5; D gene: TRBD2
CDR3 DNA: TGTGCCAGCAATGGTGGCGTGAACACTGAAGCTTTCTTT; CDR3 protein: CASNGGVNTEAFF; clone size: NA; V gene: TRBV27; J gene: TRBJ1-1; D gene: NA
CDR3 DNA: TGCGCCAGCAGCCCGGACAGGCCCTCTGGAAACACCATATATTTT; CDR3 protein: CASSPDRPSGNTIYF; clone size: NA; V gene: TRBV5-1; J gene: TRBJ1-3; D gene: TRBD1
CDR3 DNA: TGTGCCTGGGAAGGGGACGGGGTCTATGGCTACACCTTC; CDR3 protein: CAWEGDGVYGYTF; clone size: few; V gene: TRBV30; J gene: TRBJ1-2; D gene: NA
CDR3 DNA: TGTGCCAGCGTAACAGGGGGAAGGGGTACTGAAGCTTTCTTT; CDR3 protein: CASVTGGRGTEAFF; clone size: NA; V gene: TRBV10-3; J gene: TRBJ1-1; D gene: TRBD1
CDR3 DNA: TGTGCCAGCAGAGTCGAAGGGACAGCTGAAAAACTGTTTTTT; CDR3 protein: CASRVEGTAEKLFF; clone size: NA; V gene: TRBV28; J gene: TRBJ1-4; D gene: TRBD1
CDR3 DNA: TGTGCCAGTAGTATAGGCTTGGGGGAGACCCAGTACTTC; CDR3 protein: CASSIGLGETQYF; clone size: once; V gene: TRBV19; J gene: TRBJ2-5; D gene: NA
CDR3 DNA: TGTGCCTGGAGTAAACGAGCGAACACTGAAGCTTTCTTT; CDR3 protein: CAWSKRANTEAFF; clone size: NA; V gene: TRBV30; J gene: TRBJ1-1; D gene: NA
CDR3 DNA: TGTGCCAGCAGCTTAGGGGCAGGGAACTATGGCTACACCTTC; CDR3 protein: CASSLGAGNYGYTF; clone size: NA; V gene: TRBV7-9; J gene: TRBJ1-2; D gene: NA
CDR3 DNA: TGTGCCAGCAGCCCTCAGACAGGTAACGAGCAGTACTTC; CDR3 protein: CASSPQTGNEQYF; clone size: NA; V gene: TRBV7-9; J gene: TRBJ2-7; D gene: NA
CDR3 DNA: TGTGCCAGCAGCGAGGGGGGTTGGAGCATTCAGTACTTC; CDR3 protein: CASSEGGWSIQYF; clone size: NA; V gene: TRBV9; J gene: TRBJ2-4; D gene: NA
CDR3 DNA: TGTGCCAGCAGTGCCTCCAGGACGAATTCACCCCTCCACTTT; CDR3 protein: CASSASRTNSPLHF; clone size: NA; V gene: TRBV6-4; J gene: TRBJ1-6; D gene: NA
CDR3 DNA: TGTGCCAGCAGCAGGGTGAGGGGTCAGCCCCAGCATTTT; CDR3 protein: CASSRVRGQPQHF; clone size: few; V gene: TRBV6-5; J gene: TRBJ1-5; D gene: NA
CDR3 DNA: TGTGCCAGCAGCTTGGAGTTAGCTCGCACAGATACGCAGTATTTT; CDR3 protein: CASSLELARTDTQYF; clone size: NA; V gene: TRBV5-4; J gene: TRBJ2-3; D gene: NA
CDR3 DNA: TGTGCCAGCAGTGTCCACCCTAGCAATCAGCCCCAGCATTTT; CDR3 protein: CASSVHPSNQPQHF; clone size: once; V gene: TRBV6-1; J gene: TRBJ1-5; D gene: NA
CDR3 DNA: TGTGCCTGGAGTTCGCCCGTTCTCACCGGGGAGCTGTTTTTT; CDR3 protein: CAWSSPVLTGELFF; clone size: NA; V gene: TRBV30; J gene: TRBJ2-2; D gene: NA
CDR3 DNA: TGTGCCAGCAGTTACCGGACTGAAGCTTTCTTT; CDR3 protein: CASSYRTEAFF; clone size: NA; V gene: TRBV6-5; J gene: TRBJ1-1; D gene: NA
CDR3 DNA: TGTGCCACCAGCAGAGTGGGGAAAGGGAATGAGGCCTACGAGCAGTACTTC; CDR3 protein: CATSRVGKGNEAYEQYF; clone size: NA; V gene: TRBV15; J gene: TRBJ2-7; D gene: NA
CDR3 DNA: TGTGCCAGCAGCTTAGCCGGGACTAGCTTGTACGAGCAGTACTTC; CDR3 protein: CASSLAGTSLYEQYF; clone size: NA; V gene: TRBV7-2; J gene: TRBJ2-7; D gene: TRBD2
CDR3 DNA: TGTGCCAGCCTGAGGGGGGCAGGTACCTACGAGCAGTACTTC; CDR3 protein: CASLRGAGTYEQYF; clone size: NA; V gene: TRBV2; J gene: TRBJ2-7; D gene: NA
CDR3 DNA: TGTGCCAGCAGCATCACCGGTAACTATGGCTACACCTTC; CDR3 protein: CASSITGNYGYTF; clone size: NA; V gene: TRBV9; J gene: TRBJ1-2; D gene: NA
CDR3 DNA: TGTGCCAGCTCCCGGCCGGGGAACACTGAAGCTTTCTTT; CDR3 protein: CASSRPGNTEAFF; clone size: few; V gene: TRBV18; J gene: TRBJ1-1; D gene: NA
CDR3 DNA: TGTGCCAGCAGCTTACGGGGCCGGGGGGGCGGAAAAGATACGCAGTATTTT; CDR3 protein: CASSLRGRGGGKDTQYF; clone size: NA; V gene: TRBV7-2; J gene: TRBJ2-3; D gene: TRBD2
CDR3 DNA: TGTGCCAGCAGCTTAGCGGGCAGAGATGGCTACACCTTC; CDR3 protein: CASSLAGRDGYTF; clone size: few; V gene: TRBV7-9; J gene: TRBJ1-2; D gene: NA